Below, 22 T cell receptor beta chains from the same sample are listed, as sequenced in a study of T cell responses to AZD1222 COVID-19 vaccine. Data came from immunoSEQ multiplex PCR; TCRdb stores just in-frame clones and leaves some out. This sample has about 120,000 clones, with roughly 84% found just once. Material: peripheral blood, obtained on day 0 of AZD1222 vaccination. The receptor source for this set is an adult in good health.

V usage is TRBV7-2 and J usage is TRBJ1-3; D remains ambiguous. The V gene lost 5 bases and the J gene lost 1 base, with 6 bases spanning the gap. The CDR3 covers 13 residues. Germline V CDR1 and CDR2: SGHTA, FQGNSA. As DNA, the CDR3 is TGTGCCAGCAGCGAAATATCTGGAAACACCATATATTTT. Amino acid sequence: CASSEISGNTIYF.

CDR3 amino acids: CASSLAVGAGTEAFF. Written as DNA, the CDR3 is TGTGCCAGCAGCTTAGCCGTGGGGGCGGGAACTGAAGCTTTCTTT. The V gene is TRBV7-2, the J gene TRBJ1-1; tentative D call: TRBD1 (6 bases). This CDR3 contains 15 residues. Germline V CDR1 and CDR2: SGHTA, FQGNSA. Trimming stripped 0 bases from V and 5 bases from J, with 13 bases between.

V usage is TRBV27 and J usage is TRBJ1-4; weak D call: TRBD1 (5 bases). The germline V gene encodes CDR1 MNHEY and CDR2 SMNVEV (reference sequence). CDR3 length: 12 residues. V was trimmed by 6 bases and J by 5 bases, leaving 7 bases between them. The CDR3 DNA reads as TGTGCCAGCAGCGGGGCAAATGAAAAACTGTTTTTT. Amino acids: CASSGANEKLFF.

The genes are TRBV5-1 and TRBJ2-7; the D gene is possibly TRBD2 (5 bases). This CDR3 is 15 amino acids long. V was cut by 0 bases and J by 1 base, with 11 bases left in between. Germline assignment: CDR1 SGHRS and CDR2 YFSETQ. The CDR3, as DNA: TGCGCCAGCAGCTTGGTCAGGACTGGGTCCTACGAGCAGTACTTC. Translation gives CASSLVRTGSYEQYF.

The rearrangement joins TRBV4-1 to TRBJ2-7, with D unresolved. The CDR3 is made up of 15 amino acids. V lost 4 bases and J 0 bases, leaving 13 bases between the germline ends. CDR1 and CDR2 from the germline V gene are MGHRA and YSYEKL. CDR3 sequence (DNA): TGCGCCAGCAGCCCGATCGGCAGCCTCTCCTACGAGCAGTACTTC. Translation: CASSPIGSLSYEQYF.

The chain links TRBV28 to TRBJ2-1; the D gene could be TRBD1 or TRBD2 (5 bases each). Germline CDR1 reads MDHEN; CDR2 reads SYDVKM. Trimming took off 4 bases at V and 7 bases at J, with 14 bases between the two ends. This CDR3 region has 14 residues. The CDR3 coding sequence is TGTGCCAGCAGTTCCGGGACCCGCGGGAATGAGCAGTTCTTC. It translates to CASSSGTRGNEQFF. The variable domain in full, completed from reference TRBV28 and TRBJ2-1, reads DVKVTQSSRYLVKRTGEKVFLECVQDMDHENMFWYRQDPGLGLRLIYFSYDVKMKEKGDIPEGYSVSREKKERFSLILESASTNQTSMYLCASSSGTRGNEQFFGPGTRLTVL.

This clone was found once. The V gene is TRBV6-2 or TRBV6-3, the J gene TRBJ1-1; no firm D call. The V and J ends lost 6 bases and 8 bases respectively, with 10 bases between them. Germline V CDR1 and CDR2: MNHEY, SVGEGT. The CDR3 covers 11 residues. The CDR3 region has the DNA TGTGCCAGCAGCCGAGGTGGGGAAGCTTTCTTT. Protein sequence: CASSRGGEAFF.

DNA of the CDR3: TGTGCCAGCAGCTTGCCGTCGGGCGACGAGCAGTACTTC. Residues: CASSLPSGDEQYF. The chain joins TRBV5-5 to TRBJ2-7; D remains ambiguous. Looked up from germline, CDR1 is SGHKS and CDR2 is YYEKEE (reference sequence). The CDR3 is made up of 13 amino acids. Trimming took off 1 base at V and 5 bases at J, with 10 bases between the two ends.

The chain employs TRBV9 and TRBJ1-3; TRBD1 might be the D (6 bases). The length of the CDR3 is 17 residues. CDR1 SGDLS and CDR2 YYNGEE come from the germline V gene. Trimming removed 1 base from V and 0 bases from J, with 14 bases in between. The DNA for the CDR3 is TGTGCCAGCAGCGTATCCGGGGGGGCCACCTCTGGAAACACCATATATTTT. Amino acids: CASSVSGGATSGNTIYF. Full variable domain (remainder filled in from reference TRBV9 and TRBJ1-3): DSGVTQTPKHLITATGQRVTLRCSPRSGDLSVYWYQQSLDQGLQFLIQYYNGEERAKGNILERFSAQQFPDLHSELNLSSLELGDSALYFCASSVSGGATSGNTIYFGEGSWLTVV.

The CDR3 DNA reads TGTGCCAGCAGCCAAGTCACTAGCGGGGGTGGCACAGATACGCAGTATTTT. Translating gives CASSQVTSGGGTDTQYF. The chain couples TRBV4-2 to TRBJ2-3, with 11 bases matching TRBD2. The length of the CDR3 is 17 residues. Losses at the gene ends were 1 base for V and 1 base for J; bases not matched to a gene: 4. The germline gives CDR1 LGHNA, CDR2 YNFKEQ.

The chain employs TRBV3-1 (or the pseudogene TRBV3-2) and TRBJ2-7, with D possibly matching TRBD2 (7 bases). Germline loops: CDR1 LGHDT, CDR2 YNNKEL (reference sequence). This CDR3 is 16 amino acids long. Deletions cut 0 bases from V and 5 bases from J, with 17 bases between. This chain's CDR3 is CASSQDHSAGAHEQYF. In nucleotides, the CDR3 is TGTGCCAGCAGCCAAGATCATTCGGCGGGGGCCCACGAGCAGTACTTC.

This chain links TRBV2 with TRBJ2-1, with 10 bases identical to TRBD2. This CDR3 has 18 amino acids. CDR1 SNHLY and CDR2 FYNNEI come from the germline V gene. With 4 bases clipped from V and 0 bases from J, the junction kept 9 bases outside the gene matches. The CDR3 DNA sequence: TGTGCCAGCAGTGGCCATTTGACTAGCGGGCGCTCCTACAATGAGCAGTTCTTC. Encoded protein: CASSGHLTSGRSYNEQFF. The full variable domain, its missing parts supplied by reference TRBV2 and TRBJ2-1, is EPEVTQTPSHQVTQMGQEVILRCVPISNHLYFYWYRQILGQKVEFLVSFYNNEISEKSEIFDDQFSVERPDGSNFTLKIRSTKLEDSAMYFCASSGHLTSGRSYNEQFFGPGTRLTVL.

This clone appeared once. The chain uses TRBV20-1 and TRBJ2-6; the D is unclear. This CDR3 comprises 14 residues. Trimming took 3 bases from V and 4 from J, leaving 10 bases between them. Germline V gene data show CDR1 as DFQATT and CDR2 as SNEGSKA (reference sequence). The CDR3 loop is CSASEAEGANVLTF. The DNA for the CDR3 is TGCAGTGCTAGTGAGGCGGAGGGGGCCAACGTCCTGACTTTC.

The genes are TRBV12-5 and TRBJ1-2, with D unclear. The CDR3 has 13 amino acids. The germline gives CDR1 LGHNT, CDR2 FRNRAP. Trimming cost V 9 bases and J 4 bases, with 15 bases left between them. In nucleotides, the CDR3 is TGTGCTAGGTCCTCCGGCAGGCTCTATGGCTACACCTTC. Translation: CARSSGRLYGYTF.

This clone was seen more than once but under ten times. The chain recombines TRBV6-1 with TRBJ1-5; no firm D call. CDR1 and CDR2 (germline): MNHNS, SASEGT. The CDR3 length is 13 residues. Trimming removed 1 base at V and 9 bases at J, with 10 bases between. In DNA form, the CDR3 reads TGTGCCAGCAGTGAAGACTTGTCCCTGCCCCAGCATTTT. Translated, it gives CASSEDLSLPQHF.

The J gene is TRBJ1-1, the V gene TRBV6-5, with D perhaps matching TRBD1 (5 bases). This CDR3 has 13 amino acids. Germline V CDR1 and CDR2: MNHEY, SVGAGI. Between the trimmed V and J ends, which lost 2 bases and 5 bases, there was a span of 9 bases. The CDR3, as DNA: TGTGCCAGCAGTTACGGGGGGGGTACTGAAGCTTTCTTT. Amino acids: CASSYGGGTEAFF.

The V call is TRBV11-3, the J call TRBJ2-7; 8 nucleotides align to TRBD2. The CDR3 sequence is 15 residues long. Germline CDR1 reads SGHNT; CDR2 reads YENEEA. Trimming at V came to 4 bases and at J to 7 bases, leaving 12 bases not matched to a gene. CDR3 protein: CASSSTYGPGGEQYF. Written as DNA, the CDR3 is TGTGCCAGCAGCTCTACGTACGGGCCGGGGGGGGAGCAGTACTTC.

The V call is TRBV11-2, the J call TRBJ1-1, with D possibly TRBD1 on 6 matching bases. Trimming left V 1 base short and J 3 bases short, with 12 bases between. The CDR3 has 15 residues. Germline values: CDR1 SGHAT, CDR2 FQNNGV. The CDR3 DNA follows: TGTGCCAGCAGCTTAGCAGGGGCGCGGTACACTGAAGCTTTCTTT. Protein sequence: CASSLAGARYTEAFF.

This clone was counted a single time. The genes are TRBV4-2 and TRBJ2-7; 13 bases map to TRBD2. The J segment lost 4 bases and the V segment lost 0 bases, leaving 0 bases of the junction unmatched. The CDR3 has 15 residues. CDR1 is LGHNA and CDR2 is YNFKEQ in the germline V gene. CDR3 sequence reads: CASSQETSGGYEQYF. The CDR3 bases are TGTGCCAGCAGCCAAGAGACTAGCGGGGGGTACGAGCAGTACTTC.

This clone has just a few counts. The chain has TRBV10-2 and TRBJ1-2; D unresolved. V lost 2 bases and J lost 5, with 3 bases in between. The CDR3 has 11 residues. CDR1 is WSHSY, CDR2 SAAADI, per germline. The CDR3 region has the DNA TGCGCCAGCAGTGAGCGGTATGGCTACACCTTC. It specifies CASSERYGYTF.

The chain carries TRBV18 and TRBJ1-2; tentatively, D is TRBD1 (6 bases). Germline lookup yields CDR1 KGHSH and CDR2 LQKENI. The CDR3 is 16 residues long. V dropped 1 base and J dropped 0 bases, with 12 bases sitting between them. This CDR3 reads CASSPRSGEANYGYTF. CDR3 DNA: TGTGCCAGCTCACCACGCTCAGGGGAGGCTAACTATGGCTACACCTTC.

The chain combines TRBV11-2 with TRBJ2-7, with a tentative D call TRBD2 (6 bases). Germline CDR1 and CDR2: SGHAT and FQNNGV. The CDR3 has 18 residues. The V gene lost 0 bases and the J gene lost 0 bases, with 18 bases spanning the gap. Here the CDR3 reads CASSLDPPLSGSSYEQYF. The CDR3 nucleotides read TGTGCCAGCAGCTTAGATCCGCCCCTTAGCGGCAGCTCCTACGAGCAGTACTTC.